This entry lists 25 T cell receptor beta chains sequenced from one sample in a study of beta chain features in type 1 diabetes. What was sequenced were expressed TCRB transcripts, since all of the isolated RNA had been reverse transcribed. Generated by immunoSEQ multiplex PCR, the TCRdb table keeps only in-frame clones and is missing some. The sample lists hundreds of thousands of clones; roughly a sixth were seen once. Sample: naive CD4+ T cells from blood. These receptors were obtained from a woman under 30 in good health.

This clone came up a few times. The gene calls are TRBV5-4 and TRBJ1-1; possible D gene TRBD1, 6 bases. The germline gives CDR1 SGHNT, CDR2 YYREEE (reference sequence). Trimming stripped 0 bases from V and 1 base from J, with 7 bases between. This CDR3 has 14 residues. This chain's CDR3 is CASSLGGQNTEAFF. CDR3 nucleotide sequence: TGTGCCAGCAGCTTGGGGGGGCAGAACACTGAAGCTTTCTTT. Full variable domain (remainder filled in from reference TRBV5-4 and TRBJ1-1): ETGVTQSPTHLIKTRGQQVTLRCSSQSGHNTVSWYQQALGQGPQFIFQYYREEENGRGNFPPRFSGLQFPNYSSELNVNALELDDSALYLCASSLGGQNTEAFFGQGTRLTVV.

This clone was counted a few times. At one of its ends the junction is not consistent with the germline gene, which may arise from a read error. This CDR3 reads CATSKSGRGYNEQFF. The CDR3, as DNA: TGTGCCACGAGCAAAAGCGGGAGGGGCTACAATGAGCAGTTCTTC. The chain uses TRBV15 and TRBJ2-1; 10 positions match TRBD2. From germline, CDR1 is LNHNV and CDR2 YYDKDF (reference sequence). The CDR3 totals 15 residues.

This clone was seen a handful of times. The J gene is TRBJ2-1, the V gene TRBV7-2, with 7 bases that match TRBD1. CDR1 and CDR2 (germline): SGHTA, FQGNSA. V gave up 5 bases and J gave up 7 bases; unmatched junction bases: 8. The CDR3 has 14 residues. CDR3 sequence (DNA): TGTGCCAGCAGCATACAGGGGAGACGGAATGAGCAGTTCTTC. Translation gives CASSIQGRRNEQFF.

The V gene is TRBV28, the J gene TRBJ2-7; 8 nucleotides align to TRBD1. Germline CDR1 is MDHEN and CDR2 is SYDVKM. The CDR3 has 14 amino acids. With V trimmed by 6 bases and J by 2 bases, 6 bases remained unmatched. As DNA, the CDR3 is TGTGCCAGCAGGCTGACAGGGGCCACCTACGAGCAGTACTTC. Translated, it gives CASRLTGATYEQYF.

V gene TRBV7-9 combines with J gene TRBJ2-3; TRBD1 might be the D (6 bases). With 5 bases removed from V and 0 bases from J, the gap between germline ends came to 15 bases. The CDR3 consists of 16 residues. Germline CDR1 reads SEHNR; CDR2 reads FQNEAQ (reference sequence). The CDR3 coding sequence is TGTGCCAGCAGCCCCGGTCGGGACACTAGCACAGATACGCAGTATTTT. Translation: CASSPGRDTSTDTQYF.

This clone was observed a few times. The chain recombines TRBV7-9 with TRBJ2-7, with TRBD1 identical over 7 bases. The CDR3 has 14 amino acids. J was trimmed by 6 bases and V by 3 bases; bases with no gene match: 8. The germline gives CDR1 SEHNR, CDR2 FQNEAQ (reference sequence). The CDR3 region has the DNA TGTGCCAGCAGCTTTTTCGGGACAGTAGGCGAGCAGTACTTC. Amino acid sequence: CASSFFGTVGEQYF.

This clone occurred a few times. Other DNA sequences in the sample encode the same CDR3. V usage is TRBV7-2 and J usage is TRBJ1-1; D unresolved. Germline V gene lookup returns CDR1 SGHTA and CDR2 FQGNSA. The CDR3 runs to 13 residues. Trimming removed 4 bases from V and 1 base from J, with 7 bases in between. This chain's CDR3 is CASSSRGNTEAFF. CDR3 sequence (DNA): TGTGCCAGCAGCTCTCGGGGGAACACTGAAGCTTTCTTT.

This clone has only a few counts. The CDR3: CASSPVGRATYNEQFF. In nucleotides, the CDR3 is TGTGCCAGCAGCCCGGTCGGGCGGGCCACCTACAATGAGCAGTTCTTC. This chain links TRBV7-2 with TRBJ2-1, with a possible D match to TRBD2 (5 bases). Germline lookup yields CDR1 SGHTA and CDR2 FQGNSA. V was clipped by 5 bases and J by 2 bases, with 16 bases between them. This CDR3 is 16 amino acids long.

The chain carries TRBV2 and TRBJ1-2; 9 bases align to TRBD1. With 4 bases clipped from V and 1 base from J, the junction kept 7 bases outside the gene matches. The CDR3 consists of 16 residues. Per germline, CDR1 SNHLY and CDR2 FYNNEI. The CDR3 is CASSAPTGGGNYGYTF. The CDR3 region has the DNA TGTGCCAGCAGTGCGCCCACAGGGGGCGGTAACTATGGCTACACCTTC.

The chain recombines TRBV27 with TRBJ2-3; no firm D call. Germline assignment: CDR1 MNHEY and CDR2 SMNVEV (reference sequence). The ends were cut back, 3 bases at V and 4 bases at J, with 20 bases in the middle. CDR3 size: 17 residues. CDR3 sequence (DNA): TGTGCCAGCAGTTTCCAGCCGCGACGGCGCAGCCCAGATACGCAGTATTTT. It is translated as CASSFQPRRRSPDTQYF.

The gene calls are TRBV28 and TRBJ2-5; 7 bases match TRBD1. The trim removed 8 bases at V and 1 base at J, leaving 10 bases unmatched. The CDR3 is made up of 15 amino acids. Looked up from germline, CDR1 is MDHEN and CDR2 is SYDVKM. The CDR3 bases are TGTGCCAGCGCCCGGGACAGTCGACGCCAAGAGACCCAGTACTTC. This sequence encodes CASARDSRRQETQYF. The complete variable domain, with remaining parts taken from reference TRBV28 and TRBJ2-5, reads DVKVTQSSRYLVKRTGEKVFLECVQDMDHENMFWYRQDPGLGLRLIYFSYDVKMKEKGDIPEGYSVSREKKERFSLILESASTNQTSMYLCASARDSRRQETQYFGPGTRLLVL.

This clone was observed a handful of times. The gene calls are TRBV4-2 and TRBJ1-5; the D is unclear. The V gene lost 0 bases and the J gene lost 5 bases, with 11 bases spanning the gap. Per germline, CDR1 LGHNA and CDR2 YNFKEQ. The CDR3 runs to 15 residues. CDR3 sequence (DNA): TGTGCCAGCAGCCAAGATCCGATGGGTGATCAGCCCCAGCATTTT. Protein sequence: CASSQDPMGDQPQHF.

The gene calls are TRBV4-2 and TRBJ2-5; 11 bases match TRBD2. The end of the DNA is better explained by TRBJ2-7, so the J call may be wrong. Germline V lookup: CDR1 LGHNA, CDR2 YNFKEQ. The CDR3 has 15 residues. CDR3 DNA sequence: TGTGCCAGCAGCTTAGGGACTAGCGGCGGCTACGAGCAGTACTTC. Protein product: CASSLGTSGGYEQYF.

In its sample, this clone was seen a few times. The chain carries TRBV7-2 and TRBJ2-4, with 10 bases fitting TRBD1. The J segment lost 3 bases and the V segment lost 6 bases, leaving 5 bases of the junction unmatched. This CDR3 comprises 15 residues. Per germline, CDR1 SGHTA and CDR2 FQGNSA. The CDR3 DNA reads TGTGCCAGCAGTTTTGGGACAGGGGTCAAAAACATTCAGTACTTC. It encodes CASSFGTGVKNIQYF.

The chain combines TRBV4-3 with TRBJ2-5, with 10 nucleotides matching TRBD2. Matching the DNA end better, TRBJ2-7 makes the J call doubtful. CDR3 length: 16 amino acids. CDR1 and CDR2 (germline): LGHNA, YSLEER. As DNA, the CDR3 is TGCGCCAGCAGCCGTGAACTAGCGGGACAAACCTACGAGCAGTACTTC. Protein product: CASSRELAGQTYEQYF.

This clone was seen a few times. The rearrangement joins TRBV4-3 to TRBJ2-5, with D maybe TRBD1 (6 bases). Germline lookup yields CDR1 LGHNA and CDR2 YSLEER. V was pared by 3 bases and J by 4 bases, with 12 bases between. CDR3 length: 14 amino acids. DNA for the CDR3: TGCGCCAGCAGCCACGACAGGTCGAGAGAGACCCAGTACTTC. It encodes CASSHDRSRETQYF.

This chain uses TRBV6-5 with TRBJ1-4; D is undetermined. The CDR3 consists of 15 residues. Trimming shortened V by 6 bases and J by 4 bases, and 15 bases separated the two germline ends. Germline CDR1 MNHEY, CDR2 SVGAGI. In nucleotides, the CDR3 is TGTGCCAGCAGCCACCCGGCCAGCCATAATGAAAAACTGTTTTTT. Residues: CASSHPASHNEKLFF.

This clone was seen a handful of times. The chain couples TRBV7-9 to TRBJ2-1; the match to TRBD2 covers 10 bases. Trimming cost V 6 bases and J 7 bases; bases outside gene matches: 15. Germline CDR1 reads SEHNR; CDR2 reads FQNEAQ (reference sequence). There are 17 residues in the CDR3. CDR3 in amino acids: CASRSTTWRAGGNEQFF. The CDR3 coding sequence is TGTGCCAGCAGGAGCACTACTTGGCGAGCGGGAGGGAATGAGCAGTTCTTC.

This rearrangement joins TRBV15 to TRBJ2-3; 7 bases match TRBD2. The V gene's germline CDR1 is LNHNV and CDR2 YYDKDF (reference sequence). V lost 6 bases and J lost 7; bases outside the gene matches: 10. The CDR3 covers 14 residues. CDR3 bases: TGTGCCACCAGACTATCCGGGACTACTCATACGCAGTATTTT. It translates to CATRLSGTTHTQYF.

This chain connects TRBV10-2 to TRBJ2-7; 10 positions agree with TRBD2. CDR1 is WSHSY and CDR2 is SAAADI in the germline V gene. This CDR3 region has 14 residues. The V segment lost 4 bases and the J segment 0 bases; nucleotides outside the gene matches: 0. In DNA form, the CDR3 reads TGCGCCAGCAGTGGGACTAGCGGCTCCTACGAGCAGTACTTC. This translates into CASSGTSGSYEQYF.

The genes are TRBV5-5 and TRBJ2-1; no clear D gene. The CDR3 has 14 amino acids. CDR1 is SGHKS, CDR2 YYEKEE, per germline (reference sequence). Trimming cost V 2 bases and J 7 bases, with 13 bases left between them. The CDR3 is CASSFGGLLNEQFF. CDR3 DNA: TGTGCCAGCAGCTTCGGTGGGTTGTTAAATGAGCAGTTCTTC.

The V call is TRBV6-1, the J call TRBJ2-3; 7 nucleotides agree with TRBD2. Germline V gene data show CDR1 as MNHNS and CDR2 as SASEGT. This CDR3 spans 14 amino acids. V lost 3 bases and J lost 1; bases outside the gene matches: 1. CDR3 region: CASSDAGGTDTQYF. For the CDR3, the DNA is TGTGCCAGCAGTGATGCGGGAGGCACAGATACGCAGTATTTT.

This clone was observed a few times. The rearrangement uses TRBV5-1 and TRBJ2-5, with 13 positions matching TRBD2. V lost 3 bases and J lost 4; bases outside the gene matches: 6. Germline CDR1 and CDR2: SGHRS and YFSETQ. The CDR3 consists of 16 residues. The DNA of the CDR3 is TGCGCCAGCAGCTCCGGGACTAGCGGGAATCGAGAGACCCAGTACTTC. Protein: CASSSGTSGNRETQYF. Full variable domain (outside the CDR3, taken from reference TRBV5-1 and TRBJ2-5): KAGVTQTPRYLIKTRGQQVTLSCSPISGHRSVSWYQQTPGQGLQFLFEYFSETQRNKGNFPGRFSGRQFSNSRSEMNVSTLELGDSALYLCASSSGTSGNRETQYFGPGTRLLVL.

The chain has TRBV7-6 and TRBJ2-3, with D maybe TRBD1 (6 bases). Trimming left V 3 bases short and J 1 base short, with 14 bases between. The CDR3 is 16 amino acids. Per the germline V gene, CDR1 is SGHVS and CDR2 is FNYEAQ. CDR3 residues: CASSFREQGRTDTQYF. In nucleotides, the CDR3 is TGTGCCAGCAGCTTTCGGGAACAGGGTCGCACAGATACGCAGTATTTT.

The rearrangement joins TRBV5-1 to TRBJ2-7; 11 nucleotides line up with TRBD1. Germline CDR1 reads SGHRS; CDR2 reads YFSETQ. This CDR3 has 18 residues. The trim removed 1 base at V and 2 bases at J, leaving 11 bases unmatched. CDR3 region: CASSLTRAVGQGAYEQYF. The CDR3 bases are TGCGCCAGCAGCTTGACCCGGGCCGTGGGACAGGGGGCCTACGAGCAGTACTTC.